These T cell receptor beta chains were read from a single sample in a study of control samples from healthy donors and cancer patients. Assay: immunoSEQ multiplex PCR; the TCRdb copy retains only in-frame clones and omits some. The repertoire includes some 70,000 clones, about 83% of them detected once, and approximately 15% sits in the top ten. The sample comprised blood. All receptors derive from a man in his sixties in good health. Both conserved end residues are trimmed from each CDR3.

CDR3	V	J
ASSQDFVGQGATGWNTEAF	TRBV14	TRBJ1-1
ASSTPVLANNEQF	TRBV7-6	TRBJ2-1
ASSLGTGEEKLF	TRBV5-1	TRBJ1-4
ASSPASGTAYEQY	TRBV27	TRBJ2-7
ASSFGGWRQPQH	TRBV28	TRBJ1-5
ASSQDLGQYGYT	TRBV4-1	TRBJ1-2
ASSQDVRSASTEAF	TRBV4-1	TRBJ1-1
ASSQAYRNTGELF	TRBV4-3	TRBJ2-2
SVVSSGRATDTQY	TRBV29-1	TRBJ2-3
ASSIPGTGLDEAF	TRBV7-2	TRBJ1-1
ASSTRGSGGHNEQF	TRBV19	TRBJ2-1
ASSFRGRTEAF	TRBV3-1/TRBV3-2	TRBJ1-1
ASSFSTFEQY	TRBV12-3/TRBV12-4	TRBJ2-7
ASSYNLAGGETQY	TRBV19	TRBJ2-5
ASSEYYGAGGLSYEQY	TRBV25-1	TRBJ2-7
ASSVGSGSGHEQF	TRBV9	TRBJ2-1
AIQGRRSDTEAF	TRBV6-5	TRBJ1-1
ASSQGVGVGYEQY	TRBV4-1	TRBJ2-7
ATSRELAVYNEQF	TRBV15	TRBJ2-1
ASSLDLLAGAMNTGELF	TRBV5-1	TRBJ2-2
ASSLVPGGSTDTQY	TRBV7-2	TRBJ2-3
ASSQGLAYEQY	TRBV3-1/TRBV3-2	TRBJ2-7
ASSPRITGELF	TRBV18	TRBJ2-2
ASSLGAQSNEQF	TRBV7-2	TRBJ2-1
ASRAPGQRNTEAF	TRBV7-8	TRBJ1-1
ASSGGLSGYT	TRBV4-2	TRBJ1-2
ASSLGQGINYGYT	TRBV5-5	TRBJ1-2
ASSLRQGAYNEQF	TRBV5-4	TRBJ2-1
ASSQGLAGGAGEQY	TRBV5-4	TRBJ2-7
ASSAEMGHEQY	TRBV7-8	TRBJ2-7
ASSQGEGGTYEQY	TRBV3-1/TRBV3-2	TRBJ2-7
AISFGTARNTIY	TRBV10-3	TRBJ1-3
ASSLNSNYGYT	TRBV5-4	TRBJ1-2
ASSPRVGETQY	TRBV9	TRBJ2-5
ASSPVPASNQPQH	TRBV7-9	TRBJ1-5
ASSPQGMAGEQY	TRBV9	TRBJ2-7
ASTRGDNNSPLH	TRBV28	TRBJ1-6
ASSRYRDRATEAF	TRBV7-2	TRBJ1-1
AWSVLRLSYNEQF	TRBV30	TRBJ2-1
AISGLAGGSNGELF	TRBV10-3	TRBJ2-2
ASSWGYQETQY	TRBV4-3	TRBJ2-5
SVGQGDEQY	TRBV29-1	TRBJ2-7
ASSDPPYPRARNEQY	TRBV6-4	TRBJ2-7
ASRDRPLRYEQY	TRBV2	.
ASSLGASGSYEQY	TRBV5-1	TRBJ2-7
SASGQGLYEQY	TRBV20-1	TRBJ2-7
SVGYGTGRAGELF	TRBV29-1	TRBJ2-2
ASSLGSSSGNTIY	TRBV5-1	TRBJ1-3
ASSPWGGGGLTYNEQF	TRBV3-1/TRBV3-2	TRBJ2-1
ASSSGLAVYNEQF	TRBV7-2	TRBJ2-1
ATSRDRARGHEQY	TRBV15	TRBJ2-7
ATSRGPVSTDTQY	TRBV15	TRBJ2-3
ASSGELAGRSEQY	TRBV9	TRBJ2-7